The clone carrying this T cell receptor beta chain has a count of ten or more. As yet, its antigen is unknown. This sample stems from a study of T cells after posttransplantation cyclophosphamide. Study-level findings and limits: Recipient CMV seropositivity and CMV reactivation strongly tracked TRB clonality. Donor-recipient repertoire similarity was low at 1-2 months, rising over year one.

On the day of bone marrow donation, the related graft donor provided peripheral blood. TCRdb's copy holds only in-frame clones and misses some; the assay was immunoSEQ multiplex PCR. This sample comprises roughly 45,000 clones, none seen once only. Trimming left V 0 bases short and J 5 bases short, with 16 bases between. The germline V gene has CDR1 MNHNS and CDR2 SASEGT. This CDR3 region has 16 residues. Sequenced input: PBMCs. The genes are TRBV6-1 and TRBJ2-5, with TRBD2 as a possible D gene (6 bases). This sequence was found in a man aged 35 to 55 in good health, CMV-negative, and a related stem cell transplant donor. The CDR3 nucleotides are TGTGCCAGCAGTGAAGCGCTTTACGGGAGTTTGGAGACCCAGTACTTC. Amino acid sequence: CASSEALYGSLETQYF.